This T cell receptor (beta chain) was retrieved from a study of blood T cell repertoires in COVID-19. Authors' analysis steps: For nucleated cells, counts were estimated from reference gene primer amplification. Profiling relied on immunoSEQ multiplex PCR, and the TCRdb table lists in-frame clones only, not all of them. The V and J calls and clone size are taken from that table; D and trimming were inferred from the DNA. In the table there are over 110,000 clones, over 75% of which are singletons. This clone has only one observation. V was clipped by 0 bases and J by 5 bases; unmatched bases: 9. The CDR3 totals 16 residues. The V gene's germline CDR1 is MNHEY and CDR2 SMNVEV (reference sequence).

The clonotype originates from a man between 70 and 80 years old with acute or convalescent COVID-19. V and J are TRBV27 and TRBJ1-2, with 7 bases aligning to TRBD1. The source material was peripheral blood. The CDR3 here is CASSLSQTGTGYGYTF. In DNA, the CDR3 is TGTGCCAGCAGTTTATCCCAGACAGGGACTGGGTATGGCTACACCTTC.